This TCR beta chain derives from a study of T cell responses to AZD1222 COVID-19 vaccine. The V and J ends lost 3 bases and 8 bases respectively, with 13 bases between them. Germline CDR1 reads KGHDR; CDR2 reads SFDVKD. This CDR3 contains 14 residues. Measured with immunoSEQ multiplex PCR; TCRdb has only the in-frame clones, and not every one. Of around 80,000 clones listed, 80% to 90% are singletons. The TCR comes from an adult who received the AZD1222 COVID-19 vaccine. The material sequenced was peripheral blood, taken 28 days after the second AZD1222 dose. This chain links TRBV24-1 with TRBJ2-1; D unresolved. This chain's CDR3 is CATSDLRRPDEQFF. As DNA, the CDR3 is TGTGCCACCAGTGATCTAAGGCGGCCCGATGAGCAGTTCTTC.